One and the same sample provided the 13 T cell receptor beta chains below, sequenced in a study of shared clonotypes between healthy human individuals. Measured with immunoSEQ multiplex PCR; TCRdb has only the in-frame clones, and not every one. The profile shows millions of clones, around 95% of them singletons. Sequenced material: naive CD4+ T cells sorted from blood. As for subset: CD45RA+ positively selected. All receptors derive from a man aged 18 to 29 in good health.

The chain combines TRBV4-2 with TRBJ1-2; D gene uncertain. Germline V gene sequence: CDR1 LGHNA, CDR2 YNFKEQ. CDR3 size: 17 residues. V lost 3 bases and J lost 4, with 21 bases in between. This CDR3 is CASSQWMEWRSSYGYTF. The CDR3 bases are TGTGCCAGCAGCCAGTGGATGGAGTGGAGGTCGAGCTATGGCTACACCTTC.

The rearrangement uses TRBV6-6 and TRBJ2-7; perhaps TRBD2 as D (5 bases). V lost 6 bases and J lost 0, with 9 bases in between. This CDR3 is 13 amino acids long. Germline CDR1 MNHNY, CDR2 SVGAGI (reference sequence). CDR3 nucleotide sequence: TGTGCCAGCAGGTACGGGAACTCCTACGAGCAGTACTTC. Amino acids: CASRYGNSYEQYF.

The J gene is TRBJ1-2, the V gene TRBV5-4; TRBD1 matches 7 bases. CDR1 is SGHNT, CDR2 YYREEE, per germline (reference sequence). CDR3 length: 18 amino acids. After removal of 0 bases from V and 1 base from J, the junction contained 12 bases not matched to a gene. CDR3 sequence: CASSLAKTGVPFNYGYTF. Here the CDR3 DNA reads TGTGCCAGCAGCTTGGCCAAAACAGGGGTCCCCTTTAACTATGGCTACACCTTC.

The chain joins TRBV7-9 to TRBJ2-7; D perhaps matches TRBD1 (5 bases). The CDR3 runs to 17 residues. Trimming removed 5 bases at V and 6 bases at J, with 26 bases between. CDR1 is SEHNR, CDR2 FQNEAQ, per germline (reference sequence). CDR3 region: CASSQNLGQGPSREQYF. The CDR3 nucleotides are TGTGCCAGCAGCCAAAACCTGGGCCAGGGCCCTAGTCGCGAGCAGTACTTC.

V gene TRBV4-1 combines with J gene TRBJ2-1; D gene ambiguous. V lost 4 bases and J 9 bases, leaving 16 bases between the germline ends. The CDR3 runs 14 residues. Looked up from germline, CDR1 is MGHRA and CDR2 is YSYEKL. The CDR3 region is CASSLHVIGLEQFF. Here the CDR3 DNA reads TGCGCCAGCAGCCTCCACGTAATCGGTCTTGAGCAGTTCTTC.

This clone was seen only a few times. The chain joins TRBV30 to TRBJ1-1, with 7 bases aligning to TRBD1. Germline V gives CDR1 GTSNPN, CDR2 SVGIG (reference sequence). The CDR3 is made up of 13 amino acids. Trimming cost V 2 bases and J 3 bases; bases outside gene matches: 3. This chain's CDR3 is CAWSHDRDTEAFF. The CDR3 bases are TGTGCCTGGAGTCACGACAGGGACACTGAAGCTTTCTTT.

This chain links TRBV7-6 with TRBJ2-7; 8 nucleotides align to TRBD2. The germline gives CDR1 SGHVS, CDR2 FNYEAQ. The J segment lost 3 bases and the V segment lost 5 bases, leaving 24 bases of the junction unmatched. CDR3 length: 20 amino acids. The CDR3 region has the DNA TGTGCCAGCAGCCGAAATATCCTCGTTCGCGGGAGGTCGATCAACTACGAGCAGTACTTC. Protein product: CASSRNILVRGRSINYEQYF. Complete variable domain (other parts from reference TRBV7-6 and TRBJ2-7): GAGVSQSPRYKVTKRGQDVALRCDPISGHVSLYWYRQALGQGPEFLTYFNYEAQQDKSGLPNDRFSAERPEGSISTLTIQRTEQRDSAMYRCASSRNILVRGRSINYEQYFGPGTRLTVT.

The rearrangement joins TRBV28 to TRBJ1-5; tentative D call: TRBD1 (6 bases). The CDR3 loop spans 16 amino acids. V was pared by 6 bases and J by 3 bases, with 18 bases between. Germline lookup yields CDR1 MDHEN and CDR2 SYDVKM. CDR3 protein: CASREGGGHNNQPQHF. CDR3 bases: TGTGCCAGCAGGGAAGGTGGGGGACATAACAATCAGCCCCAGCATTTT.

This sequence joins TRBV9 and TRBJ1-2; 8 bases agree with TRBD1. V was pared by 0 bases and J by 8 bases, with 3 bases of the junction left unmatched. The CDR3 is made up of 13 amino acids. Germline V gene lookup returns CDR1 SGDLS and CDR2 YYNGEE. Here the CDR3 DNA reads TGTGCCAGCAGCGTAGGGACAGGGCAAGGCTACACCTTC. Translated: CASSVGTGQGYTF.

The CDR3 region is CASSRQGIPETQYF. The CDR3 DNA follows: TGTGCCAGCAGCAGACAGGGGATTCCTGAGACCCAGTACTTC. The chain carries TRBV6-1 and TRBJ2-5; 8 bases agree with TRBD1. Germline assignment: CDR1 MNHNS and CDR2 SASEGT. Trimming took 6 bases from V and 5 from J; bases not matched to a gene: 8. The CDR3 runs to 14 residues.

The CDR3, as DNA: TGTGCCAGCAGCCCCGGGGAGGGTTCCGAGCAGTACTTC. As protein: CASSPGEGSEQYF. The chain uses TRBV7-8 and TRBJ2-7; 7 bases fit TRBD2. The germline CDR1 and CDR2 sequences are SGHVS and FQNEAQ. The trim removed 5 bases at V and 6 bases at J, leaving 7 bases unmatched. This CDR3 has 13 residues. The full variable domain, completed using reference TRBV7-8 and TRBJ2-7, is GAGVSQSPRYKVAKRGQDVALRCDPISGHVSLFWYQQALGQGPEFLTYFQNEAQLDKSGLPSDRFFAERPEGSVSTLKIQRTQQEDSAVYLCASSPGEGSEQYFGPGTRLTVT.

The rearrangement uses TRBV23-1 and TRBJ1-2; the D gene is possibly TRBD1 (5 bases). TRBV23-1 is recorded as an ORF, its role being uncertain. CDR3 size: 16 residues. V dropped 0 bases and J dropped 3 bases, with 14 bases sitting between them. The chain's CDR3 is CASSQSGLMDDYGYTF. The DNA of the CDR3 is TGCGCCAGCAGTCAATCGGGACTCATGGATGACTATGGCTACACCTTC.

As concerns this clone: Other DNA sequences within the sample encode an identical CDR3. This chain uses TRBV29-1 with TRBJ2-3; no clear D gene. CDR1 and CDR2 (germline): SQVTM, ANQGSEA. V was clipped by 7 bases and J by 5 bases, with 4 bases between them. CDR3 length equals 9 residues. CDR3 region: CSGGDTQYF. CDR3 nucleotide sequence: TGCAGCGGTGGAGATACGCAGTATTTT.